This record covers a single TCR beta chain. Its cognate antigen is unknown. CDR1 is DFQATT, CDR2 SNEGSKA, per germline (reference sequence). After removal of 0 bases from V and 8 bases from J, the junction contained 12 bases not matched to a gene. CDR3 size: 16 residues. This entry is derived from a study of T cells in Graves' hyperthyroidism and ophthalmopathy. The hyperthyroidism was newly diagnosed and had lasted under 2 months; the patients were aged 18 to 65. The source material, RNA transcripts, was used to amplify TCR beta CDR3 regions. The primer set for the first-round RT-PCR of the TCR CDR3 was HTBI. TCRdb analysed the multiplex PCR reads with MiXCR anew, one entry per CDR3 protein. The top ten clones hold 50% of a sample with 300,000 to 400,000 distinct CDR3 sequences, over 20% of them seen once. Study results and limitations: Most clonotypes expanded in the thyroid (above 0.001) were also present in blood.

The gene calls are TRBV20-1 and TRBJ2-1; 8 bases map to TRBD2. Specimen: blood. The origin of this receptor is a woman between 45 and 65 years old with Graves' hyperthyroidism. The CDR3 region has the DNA TGCAGTGCTAGAGATAGTCGTGGGTTAGCGGGGTATGAGCAGTTCTTC. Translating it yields CSARDSRGLAGYEQFF.